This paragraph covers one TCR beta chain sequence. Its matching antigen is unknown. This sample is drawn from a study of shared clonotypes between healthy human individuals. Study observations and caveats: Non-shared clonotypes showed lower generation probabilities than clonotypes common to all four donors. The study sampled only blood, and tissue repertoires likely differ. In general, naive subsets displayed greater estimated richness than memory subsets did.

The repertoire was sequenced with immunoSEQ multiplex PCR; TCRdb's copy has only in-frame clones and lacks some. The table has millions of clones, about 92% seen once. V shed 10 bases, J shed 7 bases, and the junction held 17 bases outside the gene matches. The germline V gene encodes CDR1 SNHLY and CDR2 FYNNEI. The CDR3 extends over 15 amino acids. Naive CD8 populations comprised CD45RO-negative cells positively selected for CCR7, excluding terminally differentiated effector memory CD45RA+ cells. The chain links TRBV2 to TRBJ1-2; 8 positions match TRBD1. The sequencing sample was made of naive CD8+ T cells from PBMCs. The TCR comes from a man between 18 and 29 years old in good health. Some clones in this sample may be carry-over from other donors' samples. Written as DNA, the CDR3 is TGTGCCACCCCCTCAGAGACAGGGGTTATTACTGGCTACACCTTC. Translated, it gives CATPSETGVITGYTF.